These T cell receptor beta chains were read from a single sample in a study of response to subunit inactivated influenza vaccine. TCRdb re-called the RT-PCR reads with MiXCR, one entry per CDR3 protein. Among 610,000 or so distinct CDR3 sequences listed, approximately 15% were seen once. This specimen consisted of PBMCs from blood, obtained 11 to 12 days after vaccination. The receptors shown here come from a man aged 50-60 years who received an inactivated influenza vaccine. Both conserved end residues are part of each CDR3. D genes are given only for firm matches. Clone size, where shown, is once, few, many, or a class for clones that have expanded.

>TRBJ1-1|TRBV6-5|15|many|TRBD1
CASSYSGTANTEAFF
TGTGCCAGCAGTTACTCCGGGACAGCCAACACTGAAGCTTTCTTT
>TRBJ2-1|TRBV28|17|.|TRBD2
CASSLLTSGLSYNEQFF
TGTGCCAGCAGTCTCCTGACTAGCGGCCTTTCCTACAATGAGCAGTTCTTC
>TRBJ1-6|TRBV12-3/TRBV12-4|13|.|.
CASSDGPNSPLHF
TGTGCCAGCAGCGACGGCCCTAATTCACCCCTCCACTTT
>TRBJ1-2|TRBV4-3|17|.|.
CASSQDDEGRGYYGYTF
TGCGCCAGCAGCCAAGATGACGAAGGGAGAGGTTACTATGGCTACACCTTC
>TRBJ2-3|TRBV29-1|13|few|.
CSVYQGFTDTQYF
TGCAGCGTTTACCAGGGATTTACAGATACGCAGTATTTT
>TRBJ1-2|TRBV12-3/TRBV12-4|13|many|.
CASSSLRGNGYTF
TGTGCCAGCAGTTCCCTCAGGGGAAACGGCTACACCTTC
>TRBJ2-1|TRBV19|21|few|TRBD2
CASSIMYLGRLAGGAYNEQFF
TGTGCCAGTAGTATTATGTATCTGGGACGGCTAGCGGGGGGGGCCTACAATGAGCAGTTCTTC
>TRBJ1-6|TRBV20-1|13|.|.
CSASHSYNSPLHF
TGCAGTGCTAGTCACTCCTATAATTCACCCCTCCACTTT
>TRBJ1-6|TRBV10-3|15|few|.
CAISGSGAGNSPLHF
TGTGCCATCAGTGGGTCCGGGGCGGGTAATTCACCCCTCCACTTT
>TRBJ2-7|TRBV6-5|14|few|.
CASSYDWSSYEQYF
TGTGCCAGCAGTTACGACTGGAGCTCCTACGAGCAGTACTTC
>TRBJ2-1|TRBV19|14|few|TRBD2
CASRASGSYNEQFF
TGTGCCAGTAGGGCTAGCGGGAGCTACAATGAGCAGTTCTTC
>TRBJ1-1|TRBV14|15|few|.
CASSHGRLMNTEAFF
TGTGCCAGCAGCCACGGCAGACTTATGAACACTGAAGCTTTCTTT
>TRBJ2-3|TRBV20-1|13|many|.
CSALSGGTDTQYF
TGCAGTGCTCTCTCAGGGGGCACAGATACGCAGTATTTT
>TRBJ2-7|TRBV11-2|15|.|.
CASSLYGGGSYEQYF
TGTGCCAGCAGCTTGTATGGGGGCGGCAGCTACGAGCAGTACTTC
>TRBJ1-5|TRBV27|16|few|TRBD1
CASRTRQGERNQPQHF
TGTGCCAGCAGAACTAGACAGGGCGAACGCAATCAGCCCCAGCATTTT
>TRBJ2-7|TRBV19|14|many|TRBD1
CASSTYRGPYEQYF
TGTGCCAGTAGTACGTACAGGGGGCCCTACGAGCAGTACTTC
>TRBJ2-3|TRBV20-1|15|many|TRBD2
CSASGTSGSIDTQYF
TGCAGTGCTAGTGGGACTAGCGGGAGCATAGATACGCAGTATTTT
>TRBJ2-2|TRBV10-3|18|.|TRBD1
CAISFTGTGDRGAGELFF
TGTGCCATCAGTTTCACCGGGACAGGGGATAGGGGCGCCGGGGAGCTGTTTTTT